The clone carrying this T cell receptor (beta chain) was seen a handful of times. What it binds is unknown. CDR1 is MGHRA, CDR2 YSYEKL, per germline. The CDR3 is 16 residues long. V lost 2 bases and J lost 5, with 18 bases in between. Via MiXCR, TCRdb re-called the reads, giving one row per CDR3 protein. Among some 500,000 distinct CDR3 sequences listed, around two fifths were seen once. This sample stems from a study of T cell repertoires in cytomegalovirus infection. J is TRBJ1-2 and V is TRBV4-1; D may be TRBD1 (5 bases). This TCR derives from a human donor in good health (CMV status not recorded). Some clones in this sample may be carry-over from other donors' samples. Sequenced here: cultured PBMCs, sampled from culture after CMV antigen stimulation. The CDR3 coding sequence is TGCGCCAGCAGCCAACCCGGGACGGGGGGAAAGTATGGCTACACCTTC. The encoded protein is CASSQPGTGGKYGYTF.